This T cell receptor (beta chain) is from a study of cytomegalovirus exposure and HLA in healthy donors. Study information: Of 350 to 400 genotyped donors, 75% to 90% grouped in the Caucasian-associated ancestry cluster. General study points: TCR beta chain V- and J-gene trimming was linked, in a later analysis, to a missense variant in DCLRE1C. Later on, analysis showed that most CMV-associated TCR beta chains appeared to be HLA-restricted. There were some public TCRs occurring in many donors, but most TCR sequences were rare.

Trimming stripped 3 bases from V and 1 base from J, with 7 bases between. CDR3 length: 14 amino acids. Germline assignment: CDR1 MNHEY and CDR2 SMNVEV (reference sequence). The primer mix had 60 Vbeta and 13 Jbeta primers. Method: immunoSEQ multiplex PCR; TCRdb's copy keeps in-frame clones and lacks some. In the table there are 100,000 to 150,000 clones, over 80% of which are singletons. Turning to this clone: Antigen unknown.

The receptor comes from a man aged 18 to 29 in good health and CMV-seropositive. The V and J genes are TRBV27 and TRBJ2-1; D not resolved. Material: PBMCs. CDR3 DNA: TGTGCCAGCAGTTTCGGTGATTCCTACAATGAGCAGTTCTTC. Translated, it gives CASSFGDSYNEQFF.